What follows are 23 T cell receptor beta chains derived from one specimen sequenced in a study of blood T cell repertoires in COVID-19. Profiling relied on immunoSEQ multiplex PCR, and the TCRdb table lists in-frame clones only, not all of them. This sample has 250,000 to 300,000 clones, with approximately 86% found just once. Sequenced: peripheral blood. The receptors were gathered from a woman aged 60-70 years with COVID-19, enrolled during active disease.

This rearrangement joins TRBV27 to TRBJ1-6; TRBD1 aligns across 9 bases. Unmatched junction bases numbered 15, after V lost 0 bases and J lost 9 bases. Looked up from germline, CDR1 is MNHEY and CDR2 is SMNVEV (reference sequence). This CDR3 has 19 residues. CDR3 DNA: TGTGCCAGCAGTTTATCGATTGGCGGGACAGGACAGGGGACTTCACCCCTCCACTTT. It translates to CASSLSIGGTGQGTSPLHF.

This chain connects TRBV6-6 to TRBJ1-1; no firm D call. This CDR3 spans 11 amino acids. The V end was cut by 7 bases, the J end by 5 bases, with 8 bases between. CDR1 and CDR2 (germline): MNHNY, SVGAGI (reference sequence). The CDR3 reads CASTPRTEAFF. CDR3 DNA: TGTGCCAGCACTCCCCGGACTGAAGCTTTCTTT.

The rearrangement uses TRBV19 and TRBJ2-7; TRBD2 aligns across 14 bases. Germline V gene data show CDR1 as LNHDA and CDR2 as SQIVND (reference sequence). Trimming took 7 bases from V and 4 from J; bases not matched to a gene: 9. CDR3 length: 16 residues. CDR3 protein: CASNKGTSGSRYEQYF. CDR3 coding DNA: TGTGCCAGTAATAAAGGGACTAGCGGGAGTCGTTACGAGCAGTACTTC.

The DNA for the CDR3 is TGCGCCAGCAGCATAACCCCCGGGGTGAGTGGCGAGCAGTACTTC. It translates to CASSITPGVSGEQYF. The chain combines TRBV10-2 with TRBJ2-7, with a possible D match to TRBD2 (5 bases). V lost 6 bases, J lost 6 bases, and 21 bases lay in between. Germline values: CDR1 WSHSY, CDR2 SAAADI. The CDR3 has 15 residues.

The chain is built from TRBV5-1 and TRBJ1-1, with TRBD1 as a possible D gene (5 bases). V lost 3 bases and J 0 bases, leaving 21 bases between the germline ends. The germline V gene has CDR1 SGHRS and CDR2 YFSETQ. This CDR3 is 18 amino acids long. In DNA form, the CDR3 reads TGCGCCAGCAGCTGGACCCCGCCGACAGAAAGTATGAACACTGAAGCTTTCTTT. It codes for CASSWTPPTESMNTEAFF.

The rearrangement links TRBV11-1 to TRBJ2-3; no clear D. Trimming stripped 2 bases from V and 1 base from J, with 10 bases between. Germline V gives CDR1 SGHAT, CDR2 FQDESV (reference sequence). This CDR3 region has 15 residues. CDR3 protein: CASSLLTSGTDTQYF. The CDR3 DNA sequence: TGTGCCAGCAGCTTATTAACATCTGGCACAGATACGCAGTATTTT.

This clone occurred once. The J gene is TRBJ2-7, the V gene TRBV6-6; D remains ambiguous. CDR1 and CDR2 (germline): MNHNY, SVGAGI (reference sequence). The V end lost 2 bases, the J end lost 3 bases, and 8 bases lay between the germline ends. This CDR3 region has 13 residues. CDR3 DNA: TGTGCCAGCAGTTACAACCTAAACTACGAGCAGTACTTC. Translating it yields CASSYNLNYEQYF.

The table lists this clone with a few counts. The rearrangement uses TRBV5-4 and TRBJ2-7, with D unclear. The V gene's germline CDR1 is SGHNT and CDR2 YYREEE (reference sequence). The V gene lost 4 bases and the J gene lost 5 bases, with 10 bases spanning the gap. The CDR3 runs to 12 residues. The CDR3 DNA follows: TGTGCCAGCAGCACAGACAACAACGAGCAGTACTTC. It translates to CASSTDNNEQYF. Variable domain in full (rest from reference TRBV5-4 and TRBJ2-7): ETGVTQSPTHLIKTRGQQVTLRCSSQSGHNTVSWYQQALGQGPQFIFQYYREEENGRGNFPPRFSGLQFPNYSSELNVNALELDDSALYLCASSTDNNEQYFGPGTRLTVT.

V and J are TRBV19 and TRBJ1-5; TRBD1 aligns across 7 bases. This CDR3 comprises 16 residues. V was clipped by 5 bases and J by 7 bases; unmatched bases: 14. The germline V gene has CDR1 LNHDA and CDR2 SQIVND (reference sequence). CDR3 coding DNA: TGTGCCAGTAGTCCCCGGGACAGCATCGGGTCGCAGCCCCAGCATTTT. Its protein product is CASSPRDSIGSQPQHF. The whole variable domain, filled in from reference TRBV19 and TRBJ1-5, reads DGGITQSPKYLFRKEGQNVTLSCEQNLNHDAMYWYRQDPGQGLRLIYYSQIVNDFQKGDIAEGYSVSREKKESFPLTVTSAQKNPTAFYLCASSPRDSIGSQPQHFGDGTRLSIL.

This chain links TRBV6-1 with TRBJ2-1; 8 bases map to TRBD1. This CDR3 has 14 residues. Trimming cost V 3 bases and J 7 bases; bases outside gene matches: 5. Germline V gene data show CDR1 as MNHNS and CDR2 as SASEGT. In DNA form, the CDR3 reads TGTGCCAGCAGTGAGTGGCAGGGGGCAAATGAGCAGTTCTTC. Amino acids: CASSEWQGANEQFF.

The V and J genes are TRBV18 and TRBJ2-7, with a tentative D call TRBD1 (5 bases). Per germline, CDR1 KGHSH and CDR2 LQKENI. The CDR3 spans 13 residues. The V end lost 9 bases, the J end lost 6 bases, and 18 bases lay between the germline ends. Here the CDR3 DNA reads TGTGCCAGTATCGCAGGGATACCTGGCGAGCAGTACTTC. Amino acid sequence: CASIAGIPGEQYF.

The V and J genes are TRBV18 and TRBJ1-4, with D maybe TRBD1 (6 bases). Germline CDR1 and CDR2: KGHSH and LQKENI. This CDR3 has 17 residues. The V end was cut by 1 base, the J end by 8 bases, with 20 bases between. CDR3 in DNA: TGTGCCAGCTCACCACGATCCGCCCGCACAGGGTGGGAAAAACTGTTTTTT. It specifies CASSPRSARTGWEKLFF.

The rearrangement uses TRBV11-1 and TRBJ2-3; unclear D gene. The germline gives CDR1 SGHAT, CDR2 FQDESV (reference sequence). The V gene lost 1 base and the J gene lost 6 bases, with 8 bases spanning the gap. The CDR3 loop spans 13 amino acids. CDR3 bases: TGTGCCAGCAGCTTAGGTCAGATGGATACGCAGTATTTT. This gives the protein CASSLGQMDTQYF. Combining the CDR3 with reference TRBV11-1 and TRBJ2-3 gives the whole variable domain EAEVAQSPRYKITEKSQAVAFWCDPISGHATLYWYRQILGQGPELLVQFQDESVVDDSQLPKDRFSAERLKGVDSTLKIQPAELGDSAMYLCASSLGQMDTQYFGPGTRLTVL.

The chain carries TRBV5-4 and TRBJ2-7, with D possibly matching TRBD1 (6 bases). The CDR3 has 13 residues. Germline values: CDR1 SGHNT, CDR2 YYREEE (reference sequence). The V gene lost 4 bases and the J gene lost 4 bases, with 12 bases spanning the gap. The CDR3 protein is CASSADRQYEQYF. The CDR3 DNA sequence: TGTGCCAGCAGCGCCGACAGGCAGTACGAGCAGTACTTC. Using reference TRBV5-4 and TRBJ2-7 for the parts outside the CDR3, the full variable domain is ETGVTQSPTHLIKTRGQQVTLRCSSQSGHNTVSWYQQALGQGPQFIFQYYREEENGRGNFPPRFSGLQFPNYSSELNVNALELDDSALYLCASSADRQYEQYFGPGTRLTVT.

The chain combines TRBV19 with TRBJ2-7; a weak D match, TRBD1 (6 bases). Germline CDR1 reads LNHDA; CDR2 reads SQIVND (reference sequence). The germline V and J ends were trimmed by 3 bases and 10 bases, with 22 bases remaining between them. The CDR3 consists of 15 residues. The CDR3 is CASSIAPQTGTRQYF. CDR3 in DNA: TGTGCCAGTAGTATCGCCCCCCAAACAGGGACGCGCCAGTACTTC.

This chain joins TRBV2 and TRBJ1-4; 8 nucleotides agree with TRBD1. Germline loops: CDR1 SNHLY, CDR2 FYNNEI. V lost 2 bases to trimming and J lost 7 bases; unmatched junction nucleotides: 9. The length of the CDR3 is 16 residues. CDR3 sequence: CASSERPQGAGEKLFF. Written as DNA, the CDR3 is TGTGCCAGCAGTGAACGGCCCCAGGGGGCGGGTGAAAAACTGTTTTTT.

The chain combines TRBV12-3 or TRBV12-4 with TRBJ2-7; D might be TRBD2 (6 bases). Trimming stripped 6 bases from V and 6 bases from J, with 15 bases between. The CDR3 runs 13 residues. CDR3 loop: CASRGTGPGEQYF. The CDR3 bases are TGTGCCAGCAGGGGGACTGGCCCGGGCGAGCAGTACTTC.

Here the CDR3 reads CASSPGQGLYQETQYF. The CDR3 DNA reads as TGTGCCAGCAGCCCCGGACAGGGGTTGTACCAAGAGACCCAGTACTTC. This chain uses TRBV11-3 with TRBJ2-5; TRBD1 aligns across 9 bases. Germline V gene lookup returns CDR1 SGHNT and CDR2 YENEEA. The CDR3 extends over 16 amino acids. J was trimmed by 0 bases and V by 5 bases; bases with no gene match: 7.

The chain employs TRBV4-1 and TRBJ1-2; TRBD1 agrees at 7 bases. V dropped 1 base and J dropped 4; count of bases not matched to a gene: 21. The CDR3 runs to 20 residues. Germline V gives CDR1 MGHRA, CDR2 YSYEKL. As DNA, the CDR3 is TGCGCCAGCAGCCAAGTGGGAGGCGTGTCCTTGGCAGGGGGGACCTATGGCTACACCTTC. The encoded protein is CASSQVGGVSLAGGTYGYTF.

J is TRBJ2-7 and V is TRBV5-1; perhaps TRBD1 as D (5 bases). CDR3 size: 15 residues. Germline V CDR1 and CDR2: SGHRS, YFSETQ. V shed 5 bases and J shed 3 bases, with 18 bases lying between them. The CDR3 loop reads CASRPSDSGFYEQYF. CDR3 in DNA: TGCGCCAGCAGACCCTCCGACAGTGGGTTCTACGAGCAGTACTTC.

This sequence joins TRBV2 and TRBJ1-2, with D tentatively TRBD1 (5 bases). The CDR3 totals 17 residues. Deletions cut 5 bases from V and 2 bases from J, with 21 bases between. Germline V gene data show CDR1 as SNHLY and CDR2 as FYNNEI. CDR3: CASSISPRNRRNYGYTF. The CDR3 DNA reads TGTGCCAGCAGTATTTCCCCTAGGAACAGGAGAAACTATGGCTACACCTTC.

This sequence joins TRBV28 and TRBJ2-7, with 7 bases matching TRBD2. In germline, CDR1 is MDHEN, CDR2 SYDVKM. V was pared by 3 bases and J by 2 bases, with 4 bases of the junction left unmatched. The CDR3 loop spans 14 amino acids. CDR3 residues: CASSLGGNPYEQYF. The CDR3 DNA reads as TGTGCCAGCAGTTTGGGAGGGAACCCCTACGAGCAGTACTTC.

J is TRBJ1-5 and V is TRBV3-1 (or the pseudogene TRBV3-2); tentatively, D is TRBD1 (6 bases). V was clipped by 8 bases and J by 2 bases, with 7 bases between them. Germline CDR1 is LGHDT and CDR2 is YNNKEL (reference sequence). The CDR3 runs to 12 residues. In nucleotides, the CDR3 is TGTGCCAGCCGACAGGGCAATCAGCCCCAGCATTTT. It is translated as CASRQGNQPQHF.